This entry lists 20 T cell receptor beta chains sequenced from one sample in a study of T cell repertoires in cytomegalovirus infection. These receptors have no known antigen. TCRdb called the reads again in MiXCR, with one record for every CDR3 protein. This sample has 700,000 to 850,000 distinct CDR3 sequences; approximately 30% occur once, and the top ten carry around 12%. Sequences were derived from cultured CD8+ T cells from PBMCs, sampled from culture after CMV antigen stimulation. The origin of the receptors is a human donor in good health (CMV status not recorded). Some clones in this sample may be carry-over from other donors' samples.

CDR3 coding DNA: TGTGCCAGCTCACCACTTGAGAAGGGGGAGGACAATCAGCCCCAGCATTTT. This translates into CASSPLEKGEDNQPQHF. The chain couples TRBV18 to TRBJ1-5; the D gene is possibly TRBD1 (6 bases). The germline CDR1 and CDR2 sequences are KGHSH and LQKENI. The V end lost 1 base, the J end lost 3 bases, and 16 bases lay between the germline ends. The CDR3 is made up of 17 amino acids.

The chain employs TRBV7-6 and TRBJ1-6; a possible D gene is TRBD1 (6 bases). Germline assignment: CDR1 SGHVS and CDR2 FNYEAQ. The V and J ends lost 2 bases and 8 bases respectively, with 13 bases between them. The CDR3 consists of 15 residues. The CDR3 nucleotides are TGTGCCAGCAGCTTACGTGACAGGCCGTATTCACCCCTCCACTTT. This translates into CASSLRDRPYSPLHF.

This clonotype showed up just a few times. V is TRBV27 and J is TRBJ1-3; D gene uncertain. With 6 bases removed from V and 4 bases from J, the gap between germline ends came to 13 bases. From germline, CDR1 is MNHEY and CDR2 SMNVEV (reference sequence). The CDR3 has 14 amino acids. CDR3 sequence: CASSSDPGGNTIYF. The CDR3 DNA sequence: TGTGCCAGCAGCTCAGATCCGGGAGGAAACACCATATATTTT.

The chain is built from TRBV7-9 and TRBJ1-2, with D perhaps matching TRBD1 (5 bases). The germline V gene has CDR1 SEHNR and CDR2 FQNEAQ (reference sequence). With 7 bases removed from V and 2 bases from J, the gap between germline ends came to 14 bases. This CDR3 region has 14 residues. The CDR3 reads CASTSRGTNYGYTF. Written as DNA, the CDR3 is TGTGCCAGCACCTCCCGGGGCACCAACTATGGCTACACCTTC.

This clonotype showed up many times. The chain uses TRBV7-8 and TRBJ2-5; D unresolved. CDR3 size: 15 residues. Trimming left V 4 bases short and J 1 base short, with 13 bases between. Germline CDR1 SGHVS, CDR2 FQNEAQ. Here the CDR3 reads CASSWGMAVQETQYF. As DNA, the CDR3 is TGTGCCAGCAGCTGGGGAATGGCGGTCCAAGAGACCCAGTACTTC.

This clonotype was found a few times. V usage is TRBV12-3 or TRBV12-4 and J usage is TRBJ2-3; 8 nucleotides match TRBD2. The V segment lost 6 bases and the J segment 4 bases; nucleotides outside the gene matches: 12. The CDR3 loop spans 16 amino acids. The CDR3 DNA reads TGTGCCAGCAGCCTTAGCGGGGAGAATCGCCCAGATACGCAGTATTTT. It is translated as CASSLSGENRPDTQYF.

As regards this clonotype: The conserved final phenylalanine or tryptophan is absent from the CDR3, which likely points to a read error. The chain recombines TRBV7-9 with TRBJ2-7; D may match TRBD1 or TRBD2 (5 bases each). Germline CDR1 is SEHNR and CDR2 is FQNEAQ (reference sequence). This CDR3 is built from 14 residues. V lost 7 bases and J lost 4, with 17 bases in between. The CDR3 DNA follows: TGTGCCAGCACCTCGGGACCAGCCCATTACGAGCAGTACATC. Translation: CASTSGPAHYEQYI.

This sequence joins TRBV10-2 and TRBJ1-4; 7 bases match TRBD1. Trimming took 6 bases from V and 2 from J; bases not matched to a gene: 3. Germline CDR1 is WSHSY and CDR2 is SAAADI. CDR3 size: 14 residues. Here the CDR3 reads CASRTGRTNEKLFF. The CDR3 coding sequence is TGCGCCAGCAGGACAGGGCGGACTAATGAAAAACTGTTTTTT.

The chain joins TRBV12-5 to TRBJ2-3; D call uncertain. This CDR3 is 16 amino acids long. Germline loops: CDR1 LGHNT, CDR2 FRNRAP. The ends were cut back, 3 bases at V and 0 bases at J, with 13 bases in the middle. Here the CDR3 reads CASGFTTETSTDTQYF. CDR3 in DNA: TGTGCTAGTGGTTTCACTACGGAGACGAGCACAGATACGCAGTATTTT. Full variable domain (rest looked up from reference TRBV12-5 and TRBJ2-3): DARVTQTPRHKVTEMGQEVTMRCQPILGHNTVFWYRQTMMQGLELLAYFRNRAPLDDSGMPKDRFSAEMPDATLATLKIQPSEPRDSAVYFCASGFTTETSTDTQYFGPGTRLTVL.

This clonotype has ten or more counts. V and J are TRBV7-8 and TRBJ2-6; unclear D gene. The CDR3 runs 14 residues. The germline CDR1 and CDR2 sequences are SGHVS and FQNEAQ. The germline V and J ends were trimmed by 5 bases and 4 bases, with 9 bases remaining between them. The CDR3: CASSQGTGANVLTF. CDR3 DNA sequence: TGTGCCAGCAGCCAAGGTACCGGGGCCAACGTCCTGACTTTC.

The gene calls are TRBV27 and TRBJ1-1; D not certain. Trimming stripped 6 bases from V and 4 bases from J, with 18 bases between. Germline-derived CDR1 and CDR2 are MNHEY and SMNVEV (reference sequence). This CDR3 region has 15 residues. CDR3 bases: TGTGCCAGCAGGTCTATTGGGAGTGGGAGCACTGAAGCTTTCTTT. This sequence encodes CASRSIGSGSTEAFF.

Written as DNA, the CDR3 is TGTGCCACCAGTGACCCGCGAACAGATACGCAGTATTTT. The encoded protein is CATSDPRTDTQYF. The V and J genes are TRBV24-1 and TRBJ2-3; D remains unclear. This CDR3 has 13 residues. From germline, CDR1 is KGHDR and CDR2 SFDVKD. The V gene lost 4 bases and the J gene lost 3 bases, with 7 bases spanning the gap.

This clonotype was detected once. The CDR3 bases are TGCAGCGTTGAAGAAGCGGGACAGGGGAATGGCTACACCTTC. Translation: CSVEEAGQGNGYTF. This chain connects TRBV29-1 to TRBJ1-2; 10 bases agree with TRBD1. Per the germline V gene, CDR1 is SQVTM and CDR2 is ANQGSEA. J gave up 6 bases and V 0 bases, and 4 bases lay outside the gene matches. This CDR3 is built from 14 residues.

This clonotype appeared once. The chain employs TRBV20-1 and TRBJ2-7; 9 positions match TRBD1. The CDR3 spans 13 residues. V was pared by 2 bases and J by 5 bases, with 4 bases of the junction left unmatched. The germline V gene encodes CDR1 DFQATT and CDR2 SNEGSKA (reference sequence). CDR3 coding DNA: TGCAGTGCTAGATTCACAGGGGGCCACGAGCAGTACGTC. Amino acids: CSARFTGGHEQYV.

There are many counts of this clonotype. The V call is TRBV19, the J call TRBJ2-2, with TRBD1 identical over 8 bases. Germline CDR1 is LNHDA and CDR2 is SQIVND (reference sequence). The CDR3 is 15 residues long. V shed 6 bases, J shed 1 base, and the junction held 4 bases outside the gene matches. CDR3 region: CASSTGTGNTGELFF. CDR3 sequence (DNA): TGTGCCAGTAGCACCGGGACAGGGAACACCGGGGAGCTGTTTTTT.

The V call is TRBV11-2, the J call TRBJ2-7; D is uncertain. Trimming cost V 1 base and J 5 bases, with 12 bases left between them. This CDR3 comprises 14 residues. From germline, CDR1 is SGHAT and CDR2 FQNNGV. The CDR3 protein is CASSLGPSVNEQYF. In DNA, the CDR3 is TGTGCCAGCAGCTTAGGGCCATCCGTGAACGAGCAGTACTTC.

The V and J genes are TRBV9 and TRBJ2-3; D call uncertain. The germline V gene encodes CDR1 SGDLS and CDR2 YYNGEE. The CDR3 length is 13 residues. The germline V and J ends were trimmed by 2 bases and 1 base, with 5 bases remaining between them. The CDR3 reads CASSVQGTDTQYF. Here the CDR3 DNA reads TGTGCCAGCAGCGTGCAGGGCACAGATACGCAGTATTTT.

The sample holds many counts of this clonotype. The chain carries TRBV6-1 and TRBJ1-2; D is perhaps TRBD1 (6 bases). CDR1 and CDR2 (germline): MNHNS, SASEGT. With 4 bases removed from V and 0 bases from J, the gap between germline ends came to 15 bases. CDR3 size: 16 residues. CDR3 sequence reads: CASSVVHGQTNYGYTF. As DNA, the CDR3 is TGTGCCAGCAGTGTCGTCCATGGACAGACTAACTATGGCTACACCTTC.

This chain links TRBV4-2 with TRBJ2-7, with TRBD2 matching 7 bases. The V segment lost 1 base and the J segment 5 bases; nucleotides outside the gene matches: 14. Germline CDR1 and CDR2: LGHNA and YNFKEQ. This CDR3 has 17 residues. The CDR3 DNA reads TGTGCCAGCAGCCAAGCCTGGGAGGGCCCCCGGCCGAACGAGCAGTACTTC. Translation gives CASSQAWEGPRPNEQYF.

The rearrangement links TRBV11-2 to TRBJ2-1; 8 nucleotides match TRBD1. Trimming cost V 3 bases and J 2 bases; bases outside gene matches: 9. In germline, CDR1 is SGHAT, CDR2 FQNNGV. This CDR3 spans 17 amino acids. The CDR3 here is CASSLEYQGAPYNEQFF. The CDR3 region has the DNA TGTGCCAGCAGCTTGGAGTACCAGGGGGCTCCCTACAATGAGCAGTTCTTC. Supplemented by reference TRBV11-2 and TRBJ2-1, the full variable domain reads EAGVAQSPRYKIIEKRQSVAFWCNPISGHATLYWYQQILGQGPKLLIQFQNNGVVDDSQLPKDRFSAERLKGVDSTLKIQPAKLEDSAVYLCASSLEYQGAPYNEQFFGPGTRLTVL.